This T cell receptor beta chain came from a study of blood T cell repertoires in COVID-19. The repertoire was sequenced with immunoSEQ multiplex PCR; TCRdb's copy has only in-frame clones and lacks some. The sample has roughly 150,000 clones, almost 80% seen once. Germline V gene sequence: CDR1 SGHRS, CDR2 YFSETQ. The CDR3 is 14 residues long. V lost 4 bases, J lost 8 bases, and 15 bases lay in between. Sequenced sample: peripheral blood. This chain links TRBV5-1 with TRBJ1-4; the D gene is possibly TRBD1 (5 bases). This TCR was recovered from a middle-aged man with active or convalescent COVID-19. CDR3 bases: TGCGCCAGCAGCACCCAGGGTCGCCAGGAAAAACTGTTTTTT. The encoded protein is CASSTQGRQEKLFF.